This T cell receptor beta chain is from a study of blood T cell repertoires in COVID-19. Study overall: The United States, Italy and Spain provided the acute and convalescent COVID-19 samples. The analysed material was cDNA or gDNA that came from T cells, B-cell-depleted T cells, or PBMCs.

This CDR3 is built from 20 residues. Germline CDR1 reads MNHEY; CDR2 reads SMNVEV (reference sequence). The V and J ends lost 3 bases and 0 bases, in that order; junction bases with no gene match: 14. Authors' data handling: Estimates of nucleated cell counts were drawn from the amplification of reference gene primers. Sequencing used immunoSEQ multiplex PCR; TCRdb keeps in-frame clones, though not all of them. D and trimming were read from the DNA, whereas the V and J calls and clone size are those reported in that table. Among roughly 150,000 clones listed, around four fifths were seen once. V gene TRBV27 combines with J gene TRBJ2-4; TRBD1 matches at 10 bases. This clonotype was sampled from an elderly woman with acute or convalescent COVID-19. What was sequenced was peripheral blood. The DNA of the CDR3 is TGTGCCAGCAGTTTTCGACAGGGGGCGATTTTAGATCTAGCCAAAAACATTCAGTACTTC. It encodes CASSFRQGAILDLAKNIQYF.